This TCR beta chain was found in a study of T cell repertoires in cytomegalovirus infection. Across the study: Recently identified HLA-C-restricted and well-studied HLA-B-restricted CMV epitopes were used. It can be stated that public TCR beta signatures indicated CMV infection as well as a matching HLA type. Study-wide points: Clonotype analysis showed dominance of the ex vivo response by HLA-C-restricted CMV-specific TCR beta clonotypes.

TCRdb called the reads again in MiXCR, with one record for every CDR3 protein. The sample gives approximately 1,000,000 distinct CDR3 sequences, roughly 30% of which show up once; roughly 12% is in the top ten. The CDR3 runs to 16 residues. Trimming took 1 base from V and 2 from J, leaving 15 bases between them. Germline-derived CDR1 and CDR2 are KGHSH and LQKENI. On this clonotype itself: Its target is unknown.

The source of this sequence is a human donor in good health (CMV status not recorded). Some clones in this sample may be carry-over from other donors' samples. Here the sequenced sample was cultured CD8+ T cells from PBMCs, taken from culture after CMV antigen stimulation. V is TRBV18 and J is TRBJ2-7, with a tentative D call TRBD1 (6 bases). Here the CDR3 reads CASSPQTWGRAYEQYF. The CDR3 nucleotides are TGTGCCAGCTCACCACAAACGTGGGGGCGAGCCTACGAGCAGTACTTC. Supplemented by reference TRBV18 and TRBJ2-7, the full variable domain reads NAGVMQNPRHLVRRRGQEARLRCSPMKGHSHVYWYRQLPEEGLKFMVYLQKENIIDESGMPKERFSAEFPKEGPSILRIQQVVRGDSAAYFCASSPQTWGRAYEQYFGPGTRLTVT.